This TCR beta chain was found in a study of blood T cell repertoires in COVID-19. Study-wide background: The United States, Italy and Spain supplied acute and convalescent COVID-19 samples.

V was pared by 2 bases and J by 8 bases, with 12 bases between. CDR3 length: 13 amino acids. Looked up from germline, CDR1 is MNHEY and CDR2 is SVGEGT. In the source study's methods: Quantification of nucleated cells was approximated via reference gene primer amplification. Produced via immunoSEQ multiplex PCR; TCRdb's table is partial and in-frame only. V, J and clone size were drawn from that table, and D and trimming were deduced from the DNA. In the table there are about 140,000 clones, around nine tenths of which are singletons. The sample comprised peripheral blood. The receptor was derived from a woman aged 35 to 49 with acute or convalescent COVID-19. The chain is built from TRBV6-2 or TRBV6-3 and TRBJ1-1; no reliable D call. CDR3 in amino acids: CASSYIADWEAFF. The CDR3 nucleotides are TGTGCCAGCAGTTACATCGCAGATTGGGAAGCTTTCTTT.